This T cell receptor (beta chain) was profiled in a study of blood T cell repertoires in COVID-19. Study background: Both acute and convalescent COVID-19 samples were obtained from the United States, Italy and Spain. Sample material is recorded as cDNA or gDNA derived from T cells, B-cell-depleted T cells, or PBMCs.

The CDR3 consists of 16 residues. Germline values: CDR1 MDHEN, CDR2 SYDVKM. The ends were cut back, 3 bases at V and 4 bases at J, with 16 bases in the middle. Methods used by the authors: Amplification of reference gene primers provided the estimated nucleated cell counts. This table comes from immunoSEQ multiplex PCR, and its TCRdb copy is limited to in-frame clones, with some not included. That table gives V, J and clone size, and the DNA gave D and trimming. The sample holds 36,000 or so clones, around 90% seen once. The rearrangement joins TRBV28 to TRBJ1-3; perhaps TRBD1 as D (5 bases). This TCR derives from a woman aged 70-85 years with active COVID-19. The material sequenced was peripheral blood. CDR3: CASSFEFGASGNTIYF. CDR3 nucleotide sequence: TGTGCCAGCAGTTTTGAGTTTGGGGCTTCGGGAAACACCATATATTTT.